This TCR beta chain was sequenced during a study of blood T cell repertoires in COVID-19. Study-wide context: Acute and convalescent COVID-19 specimens originated in the United States, Italy and Spain. The analysed material was cDNA or gDNA that came from T cells, B-cell-depleted T cells, or PBMCs.

Authors' analysis steps: Quantification of nucleated cells was approximated via reference gene primer amplification. The assay was immunoSEQ multiplex PCR, and TCRdb's table has in-frame clones only and misses some. D and trimming come from the DNA, and the V and J calls and clone size come from that table. The sample consists of under 65,000 clones, roughly 87% of them appearing once. Per the germline V gene, CDR1 is SGHNT and CDR2 is YYREEE (reference sequence). Trimming removed 0 bases from V and 2 bases from J, with 11 bases in between. The CDR3 has 15 amino acids. Sequenced: peripheral blood. The chain couples TRBV5-4 to TRBJ2-5; D not certain. The TCR originated in a man older than 75 in a cohort sampled during active COVID-19. CDR3 region: CASSLGQRAQETQYF. The CDR3 DNA follows: TGTGCCAGCAGCTTGGGCCAGCGCGCACAAGAGACCCAGTACTTC.